The source of this T cell receptor (beta chain) is a study of neurological immune-mediated disorders. Each CDR3 protein gets one entry after TCRdb re-called the 5' RACE reads with MiXCR. The sample lists 70,000 to 90,000 distinct CDR3 sequences; approximately 5% were seen once. Unsorted libraries came from 2 million PBMCs stored at -80 °C. Trimming took 3 bases from V and 3 from J, leaving 14 bases between them. Germline V gives CDR1 SGHRS, CDR2 YFSETQ. The CDR3 contains 15 residues. This clonotype has only a few counts. The antigen is not known. Points from the study as a whole: In HTLV-1-associated myelopathy, TCR clonal expansion was greatest, whereas multiple sclerosis had the least, falling below healthy controls.

The chain has TRBV5-1 and TRBJ2-3; a weak D match, TRBD1 (5 bases). The source of this sequence is a woman in her 30s with multiple sclerosis. Sequenced: PBMCs. The CDR3 nucleotides are TGCGCCAGCAGCTCCAGGGCTACCACGACAGATACGCAGTATTTT. This sequence encodes CASSSRATTTDTQYF.